This TCR beta chain was sequenced during a study of T cells in localized non-small cell lung cancer. Sequencing used immunoSEQ multiplex PCR; TCRdb keeps in-frame clones, though not all of them. Of around 67,000 clones listed, 85% to 90% were seen once; the top ten hold nearly 2%. This clonotype was obtained from a woman aged 40-70 years with stage I lung adenocarcinoma. The sample here was peripheral blood, taken before any cancer treatment.

The CDR3 DNA reads as TGTGCCACCAGCGGCCGGACAGGGTTGACCGGGGAGCTGTTTTTT. Its translation: CATSGRTGLTGELFF. The gene calls are TRBV15 and TRBJ2-2; TRBD1 agrees at 8 bases. The CDR3 consists of 15 residues. V lost 5 bases to trimming and J lost 5 bases; unmatched junction nucleotides: 7. CDR1 LNHNV and CDR2 YYDKDF come from the germline V gene (reference sequence). The whole variable domain, filled in from reference TRBV15 and TRBJ2-2, reads DAMVIQNPRYQVTQFGKPVTLSCSQTLNHNVMYWYQQKSSQAPKLLFHYYDKDFNNEADTPDNFQSRRPNTSFCFLDIRSPGLGDTAMYLCATSGRTGLTGELFFGEGSRLTVL.